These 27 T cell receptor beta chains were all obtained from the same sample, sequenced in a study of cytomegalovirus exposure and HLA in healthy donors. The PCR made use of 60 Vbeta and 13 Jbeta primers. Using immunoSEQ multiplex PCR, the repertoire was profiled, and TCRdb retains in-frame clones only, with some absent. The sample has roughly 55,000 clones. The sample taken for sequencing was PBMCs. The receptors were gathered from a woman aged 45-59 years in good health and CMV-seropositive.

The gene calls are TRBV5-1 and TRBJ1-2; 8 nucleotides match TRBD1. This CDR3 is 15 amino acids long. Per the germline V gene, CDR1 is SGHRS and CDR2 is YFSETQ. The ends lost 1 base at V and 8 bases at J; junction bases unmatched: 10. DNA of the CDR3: TGCGCCAGCAGCTTGCCGGGGCCAGGGGGCTTCGGCTACACCTTC. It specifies CASSLPGPGGFGYTF.

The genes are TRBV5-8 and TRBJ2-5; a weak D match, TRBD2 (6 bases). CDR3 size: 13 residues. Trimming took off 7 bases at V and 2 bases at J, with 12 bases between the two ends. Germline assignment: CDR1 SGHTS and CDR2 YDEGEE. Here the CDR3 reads CASEGTEQETQYF. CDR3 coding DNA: TGTGCCAGCGAGGGGACTGAACAAGAGACCCAGTACTTC.

DNA of the CDR3: TGTGCCAGCAGCCCAGGACAGGGGGCGAATGAAGCTTTCTTT. Protein product: CASSPGQGANEAFF. The V gene is TRBV28, the J gene TRBJ1-1; 11 bases align to TRBD1. This CDR3 has 14 amino acids. Germline V gene data show CDR1 as MDHEN and CDR2 as SYDVKM. V was pared by 6 bases and J by 7 bases, with 7 bases of the junction left unmatched.

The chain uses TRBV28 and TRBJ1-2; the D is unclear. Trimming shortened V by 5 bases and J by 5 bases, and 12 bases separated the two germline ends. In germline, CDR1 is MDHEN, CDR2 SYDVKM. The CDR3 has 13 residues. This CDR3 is CASSEQFPYGYTF. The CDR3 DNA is TGTGCCAGCAGTGAACAGTTTCCATATGGCTACACCTTC.

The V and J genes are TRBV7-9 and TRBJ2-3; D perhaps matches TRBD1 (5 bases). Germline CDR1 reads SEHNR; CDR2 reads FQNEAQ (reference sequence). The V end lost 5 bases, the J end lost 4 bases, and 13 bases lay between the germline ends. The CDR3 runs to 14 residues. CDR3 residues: CASSPPVGPDTQYF. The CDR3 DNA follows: TGTGCCAGCAGCCCACCGGTGGGGCCAGATACGCAGTATTTT.

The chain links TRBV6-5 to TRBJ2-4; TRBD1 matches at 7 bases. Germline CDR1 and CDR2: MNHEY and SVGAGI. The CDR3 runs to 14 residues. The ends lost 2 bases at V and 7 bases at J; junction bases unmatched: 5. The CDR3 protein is CASSYRGTANIQYF. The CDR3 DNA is TGTGCCAGCAGTTACCGAGGGACAGCCAACATTCAGTACTTC.

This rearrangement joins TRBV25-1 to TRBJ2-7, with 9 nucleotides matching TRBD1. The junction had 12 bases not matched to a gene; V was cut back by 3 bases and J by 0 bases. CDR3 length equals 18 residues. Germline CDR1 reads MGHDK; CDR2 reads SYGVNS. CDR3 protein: CASSDWGQGTFSSYEQYF. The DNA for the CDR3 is TGTGCCAGCAGTGACTGGGGACAGGGCACATTCAGCTCCTACGAGCAGTACTTC.

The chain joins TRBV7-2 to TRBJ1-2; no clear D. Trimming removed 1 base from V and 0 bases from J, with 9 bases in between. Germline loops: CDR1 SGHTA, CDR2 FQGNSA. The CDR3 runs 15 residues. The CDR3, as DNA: TGTGCCAGCAGCTTAGTAGGCGGCCCTAACTATGGCTACACCTTC. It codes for CASSLVGGPNYGYTF.

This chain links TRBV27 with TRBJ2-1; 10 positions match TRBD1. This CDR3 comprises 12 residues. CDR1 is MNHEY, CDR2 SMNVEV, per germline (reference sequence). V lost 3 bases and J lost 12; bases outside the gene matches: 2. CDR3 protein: CASSFRTGGQFF. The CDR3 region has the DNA TGTGCCAGCAGTTTCCGGACAGGGGGGCAGTTCTTC.

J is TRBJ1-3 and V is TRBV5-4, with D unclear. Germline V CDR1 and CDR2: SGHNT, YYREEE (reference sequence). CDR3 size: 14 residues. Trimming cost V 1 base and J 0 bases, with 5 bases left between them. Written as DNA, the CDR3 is TGTGCCAGCAGCTTGACGGGCTCTGGAAACACCATATATTTT. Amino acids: CASSLTGSGNTIYF.

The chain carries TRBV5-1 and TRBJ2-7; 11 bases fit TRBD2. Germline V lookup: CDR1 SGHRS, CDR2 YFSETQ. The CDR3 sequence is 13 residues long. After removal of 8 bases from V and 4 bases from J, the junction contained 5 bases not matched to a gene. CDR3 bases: TGCGCCAGTGGGACTAGCGGAAAATACGAGCAGTACTTC. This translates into CASGTSGKYEQYF.

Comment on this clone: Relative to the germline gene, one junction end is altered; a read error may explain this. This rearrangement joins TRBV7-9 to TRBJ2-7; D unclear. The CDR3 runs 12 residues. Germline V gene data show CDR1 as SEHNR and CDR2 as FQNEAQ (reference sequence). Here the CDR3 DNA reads TGTGCCAGCAGCTTACCCTCCCACGAGCAGTACTTC. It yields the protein CASSLPSHEQYF. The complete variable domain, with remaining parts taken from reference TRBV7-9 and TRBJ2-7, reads DTGVSQNPRHKITKRGQNVTFRCDPISEHNRLYWYRQTLGQGPEFLTYFQNEAQLEKSRLLSDRFSAERPKGSFSTLEIQRTEQGDSAMYLCASSLPSHEQYFGPGTRLTVT.

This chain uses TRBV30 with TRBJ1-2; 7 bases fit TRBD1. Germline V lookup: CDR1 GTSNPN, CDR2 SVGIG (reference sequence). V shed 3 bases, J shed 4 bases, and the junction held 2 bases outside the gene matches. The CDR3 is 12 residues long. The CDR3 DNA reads TGTGCCTGGAGGGGGACAGCCTATGGCTACACCTTC. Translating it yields CAWRGTAYGYTF.

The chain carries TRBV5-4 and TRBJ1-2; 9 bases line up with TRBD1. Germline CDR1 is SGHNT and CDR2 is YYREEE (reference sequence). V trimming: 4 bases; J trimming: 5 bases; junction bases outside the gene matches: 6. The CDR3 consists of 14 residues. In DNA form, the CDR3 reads TGTGCCAGCAGCGGTAGGACAGGGGCTTATGGCTACACCTTC. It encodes CASSGRTGAYGYTF.

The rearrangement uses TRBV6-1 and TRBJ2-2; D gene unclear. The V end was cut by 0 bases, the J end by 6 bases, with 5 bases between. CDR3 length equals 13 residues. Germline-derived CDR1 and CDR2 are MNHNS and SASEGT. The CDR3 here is CASSEARAGELFF. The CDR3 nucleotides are TGTGCCAGCAGTGAAGCTCGGGCCGGGGAGCTGTTTTTT.

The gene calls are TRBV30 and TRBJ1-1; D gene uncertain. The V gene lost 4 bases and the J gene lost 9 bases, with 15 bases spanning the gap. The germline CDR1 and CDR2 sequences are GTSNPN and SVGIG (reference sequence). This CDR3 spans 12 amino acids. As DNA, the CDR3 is TGTGCCTGGACCTTACGAGGCGGTAAAGCTTTCTTT. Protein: CAWTLRGGKAFF.

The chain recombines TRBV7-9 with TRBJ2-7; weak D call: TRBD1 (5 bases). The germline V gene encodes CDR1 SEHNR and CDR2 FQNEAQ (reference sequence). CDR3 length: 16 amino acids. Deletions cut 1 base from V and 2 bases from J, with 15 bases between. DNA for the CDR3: TGTGCCAGCAGCTTAGTCCCTCAAGGGGTTGCCTACGAGCAGTACTTC. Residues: CASSLVPQGVAYEQYF.

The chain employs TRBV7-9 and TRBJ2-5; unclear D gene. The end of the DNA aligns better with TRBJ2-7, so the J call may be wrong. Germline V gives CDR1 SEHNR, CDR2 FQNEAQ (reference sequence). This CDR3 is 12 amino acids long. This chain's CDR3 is CASSLDLYEQYF. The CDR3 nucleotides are TGTGCCAGCAGCTTAGACCTCTACGAGCAGTACTTC.

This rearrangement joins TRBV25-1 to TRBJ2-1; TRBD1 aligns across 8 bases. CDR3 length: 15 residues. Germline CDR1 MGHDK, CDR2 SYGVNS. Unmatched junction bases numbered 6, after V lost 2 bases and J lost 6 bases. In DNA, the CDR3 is TGTGCCAGCAGTGAACAGGACAGGGCACGCAATGAGCAGTTCTTC. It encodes CASSEQDRARNEQFF.

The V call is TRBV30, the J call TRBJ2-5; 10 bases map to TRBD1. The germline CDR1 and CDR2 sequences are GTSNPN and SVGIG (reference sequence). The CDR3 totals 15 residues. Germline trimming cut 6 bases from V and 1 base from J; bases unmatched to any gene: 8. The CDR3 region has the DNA TGTGCCTGTACTCCGGGACAGGGGATCCAAGAGACCCAGTACTTC. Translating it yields CACTPGQGIQETQYF.

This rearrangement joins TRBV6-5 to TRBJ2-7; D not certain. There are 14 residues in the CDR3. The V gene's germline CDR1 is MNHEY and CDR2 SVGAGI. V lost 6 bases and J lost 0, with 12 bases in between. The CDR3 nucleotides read TGTGCCAGCAGCTTAGCTCGGAGCTCCTACGAGCAGTACTTC. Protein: CASSLARSSYEQYF.

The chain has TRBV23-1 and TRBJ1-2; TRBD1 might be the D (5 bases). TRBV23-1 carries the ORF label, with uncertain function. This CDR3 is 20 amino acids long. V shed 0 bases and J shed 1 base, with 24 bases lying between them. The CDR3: CASSQSPGPGTKGNNYGYTF. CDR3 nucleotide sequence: TGCGCCAGCAGTCAATCGCCTGGCCCAGGGACTAAGGGTAATAACTATGGCTACACCTTC.

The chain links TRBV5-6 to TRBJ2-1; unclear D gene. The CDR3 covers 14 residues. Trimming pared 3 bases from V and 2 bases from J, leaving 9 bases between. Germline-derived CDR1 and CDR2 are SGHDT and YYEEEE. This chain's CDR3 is CASSWSGTYNEQFF. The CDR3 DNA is TGTGCCAGCAGCTGGTCAGGTACCTACAATGAGCAGTTCTTC.

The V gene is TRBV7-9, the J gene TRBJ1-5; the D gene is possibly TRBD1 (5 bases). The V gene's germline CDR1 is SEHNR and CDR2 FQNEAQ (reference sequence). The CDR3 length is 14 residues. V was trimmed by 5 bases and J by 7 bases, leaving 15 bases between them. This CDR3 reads CASSPGGAGQPQHF. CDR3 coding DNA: TGTGCCAGCAGCCCAGGAGGGGCCGGACAGCCCCAGCATTTT.

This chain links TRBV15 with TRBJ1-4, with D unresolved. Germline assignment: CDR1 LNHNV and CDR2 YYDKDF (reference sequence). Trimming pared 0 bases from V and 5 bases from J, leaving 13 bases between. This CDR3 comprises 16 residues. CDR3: CATSRENTRTNEKLFF. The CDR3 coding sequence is TGTGCCACCAGCAGAGAGAATACTAGAACCAATGAAAAACTGTTTTTT.

CDR3 sequence reads: CASRSGARGEKLFF. In nucleotides, the CDR3 is TGCGCCAGTAGATCAGGGGCAAGAGGTGAAAAACTGTTTTTT. This sequence joins TRBV5-1 and TRBJ1-4, with a possible D match to TRBD1 (6 bases). Germline values: CDR1 SGHRS, CDR2 YFSETQ. V was pared by 8 bases and J by 7 bases, with 18 bases between. The CDR3 runs 14 residues.

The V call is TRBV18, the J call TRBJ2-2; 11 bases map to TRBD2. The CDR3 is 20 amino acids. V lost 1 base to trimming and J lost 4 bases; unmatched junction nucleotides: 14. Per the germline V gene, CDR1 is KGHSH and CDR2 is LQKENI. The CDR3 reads CASSPLIYELAGVPTGELFF. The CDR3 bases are TGTGCCAGCTCACCACTGATCTACGAACTAGCGGGAGTCCCCACCGGGGAGCTGTTTTTT.